The entry that follows covers one TCR beta chain sequence. The data are from a study of blood T cell repertoires in COVID-19. For the study at large: T cells, B-cell-depleted T cells, or PBMCs supplied cDNA or gDNA.

Original handling: Counts of nucleated cells, estimated from reference gene primer amplification, were obtained. The data were produced by immunoSEQ multiplex PCR, yet TCRdb's version contains in-frame clones alone and is incomplete. The D gene and trimming were derived from the DNA, and the V and J assignments and clone size from that table. Seen here are 150,000 to 200,000 clones, approximately 91% observed once, and the top ten hold around 0.5%. The CDR3 is 14 residues long. V lost 0 bases and J lost 5, with 8 bases in between. In germline, CDR1 is SGHNT, CDR2 YYREEE (reference sequence). The V and J genes are TRBV5-4 and TRBJ2-2; tentatively, D is TRBD2 (6 bases). Sample: peripheral blood. This TCR was recovered from a man aged 50 to 60 with acute or convalescent COVID-19. CDR3 region: CASSLDGRTGELFF. The CDR3 DNA follows: TGTGCCAGCAGCTTGGATGGGAGGACCGGGGAGCTGTTTTTT.